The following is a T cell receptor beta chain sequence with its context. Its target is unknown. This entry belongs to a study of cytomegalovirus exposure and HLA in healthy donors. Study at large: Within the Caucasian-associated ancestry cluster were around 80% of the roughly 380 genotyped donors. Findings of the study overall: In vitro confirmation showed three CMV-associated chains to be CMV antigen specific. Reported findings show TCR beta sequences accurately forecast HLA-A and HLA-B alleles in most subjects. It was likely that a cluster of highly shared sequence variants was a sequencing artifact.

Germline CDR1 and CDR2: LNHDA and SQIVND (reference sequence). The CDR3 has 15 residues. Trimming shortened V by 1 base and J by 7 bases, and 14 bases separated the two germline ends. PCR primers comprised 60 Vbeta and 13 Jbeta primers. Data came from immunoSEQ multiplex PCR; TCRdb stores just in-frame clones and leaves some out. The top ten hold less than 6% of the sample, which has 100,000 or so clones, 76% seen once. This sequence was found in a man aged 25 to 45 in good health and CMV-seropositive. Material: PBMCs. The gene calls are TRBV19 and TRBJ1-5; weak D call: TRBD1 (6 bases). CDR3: CASSIGQGGGQPQHF. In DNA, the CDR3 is TGTGCCAGTAGTATAGGGCAGGGAGGGGGGCAGCCCCAGCATTTT.